The clone carrying this T cell receptor (beta chain) was picked up a small number of times. Its target is not known. This sample stems from a study of beta chain features in type 1 diabetes. Notes on the study in general: Type 1 diabetes patients had TCRB CDR3s that were shorter (moderately but significantly so) in all four CD4+ subsets.

The CDR3 is 17 residues long. Per germline, CDR1 SGDLS and CDR2 YYNGEE. V dropped 0 bases and J dropped 1; count of bases not matched to a gene: 3. Reverse transcribing all isolated RNA meant expressed TCRB transcripts were sequenced. Only in-frame clones appear in the TCRdb table, and some are missing; sequencing was by immunoSEQ multiplex PCR. The data show roughly 250,000 clones, 9.6% seen once. Sequencing was carried out using naive CD4+ T cells from blood. This receptor was taken from a woman aged 18-29 years in good health. The chain carries TRBV9 and TRBJ2-6; 8 nucleotides line up with TRBD2. In nucleotides, the CDR3 is TGTGCCAGCAGCGTAGCGGGAGGGCCTTCTGGGGCCAACGTCCTGACTTTC. It encodes CASSVAGGPSGANVLTF.